A single sample gave rise to the 18 T cell receptor beta chains below, sequenced in a study of human T cells and chemical hapten exposure. The time point is: patch test 2, 6 weeks after DPC sensitization. Treatment of the sample: therapeutic diphenylcyclopropenone sensitization with weekly scalp DPC. TCRdb redid the calling of the RACE reads with MiXCR, one entry per CDR3 protein. The data hold under 90,000 distinct CDR3 sequences, with about 9% observed a single time. The sample was whole blood, taken in connection with sensitization to the hapten diphenylcyclopropenone (DPC). These receptors came from a woman in her forties or fifties with alopecia areata. Some clones in this sample may be carry-over from other donors' samples.

The chain combines TRBV12-3 or TRBV12-4 with TRBJ2-7; D not resolved. V gave up 1 base and J gave up 6 bases, with 10 bases separating them. This CDR3 has 13 amino acids. The CDR3 region is CASSLERVSEQYF. The CDR3 coding sequence is TGTGCCAGCAGTTTAGAAAGGGTTAGCGAGCAGTACTTC.

The chain carries TRBV12-3 or TRBV12-4 and TRBJ1-2, with TRBD1 identical over 8 bases. The CDR3 consists of 14 residues. J lost 9 bases, V lost 5 bases, and 11 bases had no gene match. CDR3 residues: CASSAHDRGSSYTF. The CDR3 region has the DNA TGTGCCAGCAGTGCCCATGACAGGGGTAGCAGCTACACCTTC.

This clonotype was found a few times. The chain is built from TRBV24-1 and TRBJ2-7; D is undetermined. V lost 9 bases to trimming and J lost 2 bases, with 25 bases between them. This CDR3 contains 17 residues. The germline V gene has CDR1 KGHDR and CDR2 SFDVKD. Here the CDR3 reads CATYIDVRPVQAYEQYF. The CDR3 DNA reads TGTGCCACCTATATAGACGTCAGGCCTGTTCAAGCCTACGAGCAGTACTTC.

This clonotype has at least ten counts. The chain has TRBV27 and TRBJ2-7, with TRBD2 matching 9 bases. CDR3 length: 14 amino acids. In germline, CDR1 is MNHEY, CDR2 SMNVEV (reference sequence). Trimming at V came to 2 bases and at J to 4 bases, leaving 3 bases not matched to a gene. The CDR3 sequence: CASSLRREGYEQYF. DNA of the CDR3: TGTGCCAGCAGTTTAAGGCGGGAGGGTTACGAGCAGTACTTC.

V is TRBV5-6 and J is TRBJ1-2; unclear D gene. Per germline, CDR1 SGHDT and CDR2 YYEEEE. This CDR3 is 14 amino acids long. Trimming removed 2 bases at V and 4 bases at J, with 12 bases between. CDR3 sequence: CASSFRTGGYGYTF. The CDR3 coding sequence is TGTGCCAGCAGCTTTCGCACGGGCGGCTATGGCTACACCTTC. The full variable domain, in which reference TRBV5-6 and TRBJ1-2 provide the parts outside the CDR3, is DAGVTQSPTHLIKTRGQQVTLRCSPKSGHDTVSWYQQALGQGPQFIFQYYEEEERQRGNFPDRFSGHQFPNYSSELNVNALLLGDSALYLCASSFRTGGYGYTFGSGTRLTVV.

In the case of this clonotype: A read error is possible here, since a much larger clone lies one base away. The V call is TRBV11-2, the J call TRBJ1-1, with D possibly TRBD1 on 5 matching bases. The CDR3 extends over 14 amino acids. Looked up from germline, CDR1 is SGHAT and CDR2 is FQNNGV. The CDR3 is CASSSSGTTTKAFF. CDR3 bases: TGTGCCAGCAGCTCCTCCGGGACCACCACTAAAGCTTTCTTT.

This clonotype was found a few times. V and J are TRBV20-1 and TRBJ2-1; unclear D gene. V lost 0 bases and J lost 2, with 11 bases in between. The CDR3 length is 15 residues. Per germline, CDR1 DFQATT and CDR2 SNEGSKA (reference sequence). The CDR3 bases are TGCAGTGCTAGAGACAGGATCCCCACCTACAATGAGCAGTTCTTC. Translation: CSARDRIPTYNEQFF.

Only a few counts were recorded for this clonotype. The chain couples TRBV7-8 to TRBJ2-7, with a weak D call TRBD1 (5 bases). Germline V gene data show CDR1 as SGHVS and CDR2 as FQNEAQ. Deletions cut 3 bases from V and 2 bases from J, with 14 bases between. This CDR3 is 15 amino acids long. The chain's CDR3 is CASSLATALAYEQYF. The CDR3, as DNA: TGTGCCAGCAGCTTGGCGACAGCCCTTGCCTACGAGCAGTACTTC.

This clonotype showed up many times. This chain connects TRBV4-1 to TRBJ1-6; the D is unclear. The CDR3 extends over 15 amino acids. The germline CDR1 and CDR2 sequences are MGHRA and YSYEKL. With 2 bases removed from V and 10 bases from J, the gap between germline ends came to 15 bases. CDR3 region: CASSQSQKVGSPLHF. In nucleotides, the CDR3 is TGCGCCAGCAGCCAAAGTCAGAAGGTTGGGTCACCCCTCCACTTT.

This clonotype was observed many times. The CDR3 is CASSTRQGFTDTQYF. The CDR3 DNA is TGTGCCAGCAGCACCCGACAGGGGTTCACAGATACGCAGTATTTT. V gene TRBV7-2 combines with J gene TRBJ2-3, with 8 bases matching TRBD1. V lost 5 bases, J lost 2 bases, and 6 bases stayed unmatched. The CDR3 length is 15 residues. CDR1 and CDR2 from the germline V gene are SGHTA and FQGNSA.

This chain uses TRBV6-1 with TRBJ2-7; D is tentatively TRBD1 or TRBD2 (5 bases each). Germline lookup yields CDR1 MNHNS and CDR2 SASEGT. The CDR3 is made up of 14 amino acids. The V end was cut by 5 bases, the J end by 3 bases, with 14 bases between. This chain's CDR3 is CASSYRDGNYEQYF. The CDR3 nucleotides are TGTGCCAGCAGTTACCGGGACGGTAACTACGAGCAGTACTTC.

The rearrangement joins TRBV7-2 to TRBJ1-1, with D maybe TRBD1 (6 bases). Trimming removed 5 bases at V and 4 bases at J, with 17 bases between. The CDR3 totals 15 residues. CDR1 and CDR2 (germline): SGHTA, FQGNSA. The CDR3 DNA sequence: TGTGCCAGCAGCCTGTACTCAGGGGATGGCACTGAAGCTTTCTTT. The encoded protein is CASSLYSGDGTEAFF.

This clonotype was seen a handful of times. This chain uses TRBV6-5 with TRBJ2-2; D call uncertain. Germline CDR1 reads MNHEY; CDR2 reads SVGAGI. This CDR3 is built from 13 residues. Trimming stripped 6 bases from V and 5 bases from J, with 10 bases between. CDR3 in amino acids: CASRTMSTGELFF. In DNA form, the CDR3 reads TGTGCCAGCAGGACCATGTCAACCGGGGAGCTGTTTTTT.

This chain links TRBV27 with TRBJ1-5; 7 nucleotides line up with TRBD1. CDR1 is MNHEY, CDR2 SMNVEV, per germline (reference sequence). The J segment lost 3 bases and the V segment lost 5 bases, leaving 4 bases of the junction unmatched. The CDR3 runs to 14 residues. The CDR3 sequence is CASSIQGNNQPQHF. CDR3 DNA: TGTGCCAGCAGTATACAGGGGAACAATCAGCCCCAGCATTTT.

The chain uses TRBV14 and TRBJ2-1; 13 bases fit TRBD2. Germline V gene sequence: CDR1 SGHDN, CDR2 FVKESK. The junction had 5 bases not matched to a gene; V was cut back by 1 base and J by 8 bases. The CDR3 spans 16 residues. This CDR3 reads CASSQVRLAGGDEQFF. The DNA of the CDR3 is TGTGCCAGCAGCCAAGTTCGACTAGCGGGAGGCGATGAGCAGTTCTTC.

This chain links TRBV27 with TRBJ2-7, with TRBD1 matching over 11 bases. The CDR3 loop spans 16 amino acids. V dropped 5 bases and J dropped 1; count of bases not matched to a gene: 7. Germline values: CDR1 MNHEY, CDR2 SMNVEV (reference sequence). The CDR3 spells CASSPLDRGLSYEQYF. The DNA for the CDR3 is TGTGCCAGCAGTCCCCTGGACAGGGGGCTTTCCTACGAGCAGTACTTC.

This clonotype was observed a few times. The chain recombines TRBV12-3 or TRBV12-4 with TRBJ2-1; D is undetermined. V gave up 3 bases and J gave up 5 bases, with 14 bases separating them. This CDR3 has 15 residues. The CDR3 loop reads CASSFSIRMDNEQFF. CDR3 nucleotides: TGTGCCAGCAGTTTTTCGATTAGAATGGACAATGAGCAGTTCTTC.

Only a few counts were recorded for this clonotype. V gene TRBV24-1 combines with J gene TRBJ2-2; no definite D call. The germline V gene encodes CDR1 KGHDR and CDR2 SFDVKD. Trimming left V 4 bases short and J 6 bases short, with 14 bases between. CDR3 length: 15 residues. CDR3: CATSDPTGAAGELFF. The CDR3 DNA is TGTGCCACCAGTGACCCGACGGGTGCAGCCGGGGAGCTGTTTTTT.